Below, 29 T cell receptor beta chains from the same sample are listed, as sequenced in a study of blood T cell repertoires in COVID-19. The data were produced by immunoSEQ multiplex PCR, yet TCRdb's version contains in-frame clones alone and is incomplete. This sample has roughly 200,000 clones, with roughly 89% found just once. Sequencing was performed on peripheral blood. These receptors came from a man in his 60s who had recovered from COVID-19.

Here the CDR3 DNA reads TGTGCCATCCTCGAGACAGGGGGCTCAGATACGCAGTATTTT. It codes for CAILETGGSDTQYF. This chain joins TRBV10-3 and TRBJ2-3; TRBD1 matches at 10 bases. The CDR3 has 14 residues. V gave up 8 bases and J gave up 4 bases; unmatched junction bases: 6. Per the germline V gene, CDR1 is ENHRY and CDR2 is SYGVKD.

The rearrangement links TRBV6-2 or TRBV6-3 to TRBJ2-3; TRBD2 matches at 9 bases. This CDR3 is 14 amino acids long. Per germline, CDR1 MNHEY and CDR2 SVGEGT. With 2 bases clipped from V and 14 bases from J, the junction kept 11 bases outside the gene matches. The CDR3, as DNA: TGTGCCAGCAGTTACACCAAGCGTAGCGGGGGAGGGTATTTT. It codes for CASSYTKRSGGGYF.

The gene calls are TRBV5-1 and TRBJ1-1; 9 positions match TRBD1. J was trimmed by 1 base and V by 4 bases; bases with no gene match: 2. Germline V gene sequence: CDR1 SGHRS, CDR2 YFSETQ. The CDR3 extends over 14 amino acids. CDR3: CASSRGQGNTEAFF. CDR3 DNA sequence: TGCGCCAGCAGCCGGGGACAGGGGAACACTGAAGCTTTCTTT.

This clone occurred once. This chain uses TRBV30 with TRBJ2-1; 13 bases map to TRBD2. J gave up 7 bases and V 7 bases, and 10 bases lay outside the gene matches. Germline CDR1 is GTSNPN and CDR2 is SVGIG (reference sequence). This CDR3 spans 15 amino acids. The CDR3 sequence is CASTSGRALDNEQFF. The CDR3 nucleotides read TGTGCCTCTACTAGCGGGAGGGCCTTGGATAATGAGCAGTTCTTC.

This chain uses TRBV18 with TRBJ2-6; a possible D gene is TRBD1 (5 bases). CDR1 is KGHSH, CDR2 LQKENI, per germline. The CDR3 length is 17 residues. V was trimmed by 6 bases and J by 4 bases, leaving 19 bases between them. CDR3 sequence: CASSPRLQGTGANVLTF. The CDR3 DNA sequence: TGTGCCAGCTCCCCCAGGCTGCAGGGTACCGGGGCCAACGTCCTGACTTTC. The whole variable domain, filled in from reference TRBV18 and TRBJ2-6, reads NAGVMQNPRHLVRRRGQEARLRCSPMKGHSHVYWYRQLPEEGLKFMVYLQKENIIDESGMPKERFSAEFPKEGPSILRIQQVVRGDSAAYFCASSPRLQGTGANVLTFGAGSRLTVL.

V and J are TRBV27 and TRBJ1-2; maybe TRBD1 (6 bases). V dropped 5 bases and J dropped 4 bases, with 11 bases sitting between them. There are 13 residues in the CDR3. Germline V CDR1 and CDR2: MNHEY, SMNVEV (reference sequence). The CDR3 sequence is CASSPGHSYGYTF. CDR3 coding DNA: TGTGCCAGCAGTCCGGGACACAGCTATGGCTACACCTTC.

The chain carries TRBV10-1 and TRBJ1-1, with D unresolved. The ends were cut back, 6 bases at V and 0 bases at J, with 8 bases in the middle. Germline V lookup: CDR1 WNHNN, CDR2 SYGVQD (reference sequence). This CDR3 spans 13 amino acids. DNA for the CDR3: TGCGCCAGCAGGGCGGCCCTGAACACTGAAGCTTTCTTT. It codes for CASRAALNTEAFF.

The rearrangement links TRBV28 to TRBJ2-7; 7 bases fit TRBD1. There are 15 residues in the CDR3. The V gene's germline CDR1 is MDHEN and CDR2 SYDVKM. The V and J ends lost 4 bases and 0 bases, in that order; junction bases with no gene match: 6. The CDR3 DNA sequence: TGTGCCAGCAGTTCTCCCGGGACAGCCTCCTACGAGCAGTACTTC. It specifies CASSSPGTASYEQYF. The full variable domain, in which reference TRBV28 and TRBJ2-7 provide the parts outside the CDR3, is DVKVTQSSRYLVKRTGEKVFLECVQDMDHENMFWYRQDPGLGLRLIYFSYDVKMKEKGDIPEGYSVSREKKERFSLILESASTNQTSMYLCASSSPGTASYEQYFGPGTRLTVT.

The chain links TRBV12-5 to TRBJ1-3; 12 bases line up with TRBD1. The germline V gene encodes CDR1 LGHNT and CDR2 FRNRAP. The CDR3 spans 21 residues. V trimming: 0 bases; J trimming: 2 bases; junction bases outside the gene matches: 14. This CDR3 is CASGLVPGTGGHLMPGNTIYF. CDR3 sequence (DNA): TGTGCTAGTGGTTTGGTACCTGGGACAGGGGGCCACCTGATGCCTGGAAACACCATATATTTT.

This sequence joins TRBV7-7 and TRBJ2-5, with TRBD1 matching over 7 bases. V was pared by 5 bases and J by 5 bases, with 5 bases of the junction left unmatched. CDR3 length equals 13 residues. Germline CDR1 SSHAT, CDR2 FNYEAQ (reference sequence). CDR3 loop: CASSPTGSETQYF. CDR3 coding DNA: TGTGCCAGCAGCCCGACAGGGTCGGAGACCCAGTACTTC.

The chain joins TRBV7-3 to TRBJ1-1; 9 bases agree with TRBD1. Germline CDR1 is SGHTA and CDR2 is FQGTGA. With V trimmed by 3 bases and J by 8 bases, 4 bases remained unmatched. The CDR3 totals 13 residues. CDR3 coding DNA: TGTGCCAGCAGCTTGATGGGACAGGGAGAAGCTTTCTTT. This encodes CASSLMGQGEAFF.

The rearrangement joins TRBV6-5 to TRBJ2-1; no reliable D call. The CDR3 is made up of 15 amino acids. V lost 6 bases to trimming and J lost 0 bases, with 12 bases between them. The germline CDR1 and CDR2 sequences are MNHEY and SVGAGI. CDR3 bases: TGTGCCAGCAGGGGCAGTGGCCTCTCCTACAATGAGCAGTTCTTC. Encoded protein: CASRGSGLSYNEQFF.

A remark on this clone: The DNA is left out, because the CDR3 cannot be placed on it with certainty; the CDR3 is given as TCRdb lists it. The chain links TRBV2 to TRBJ1-2; the DNA was not used to check the table's D call, TRBD1. Germline V gene lookup returns CDR1 SNHLY and CDR2 FYNNEI. The CDR3 spans 16 amino acids, including both terminal residues. The CDR3 sequence is CASSENVGTGARFAPF.

This chain connects TRBV5-4 to TRBJ2-1, with D perhaps matching TRBD1 (6 bases). With 4 bases removed from V and 4 bases from J, the gap between germline ends came to 12 bases. The CDR3 is 14 amino acids. The germline V gene has CDR1 SGHNT and CDR2 YYREEE (reference sequence). CDR3 residues: CASSHSQGYNEQFF. CDR3 nucleotide sequence: TGTGCCAGCAGCCATTCACAGGGATACAATGAGCAGTTCTTC.

This clone has a single count. The J gene is TRBJ2-3, the V gene TRBV11-3; 10 bases map to TRBD2. The trim removed 5 bases at V and 0 bases at J, leaving 11 bases unmatched. The CDR3 length is 18 residues. Per germline, CDR1 SGHNT and CDR2 YENEEA. CDR3 protein: CASSRGLATSGSTDTQYF. CDR3 sequence (DNA): TGTGCCAGCAGCAGGGGACTAGCGACGAGTGGGAGCACAGATACGCAGTATTTT.

The chain couples TRBV5-1 to TRBJ2-7; D perhaps matches TRBD2 (6 bases). Trimming left V 0 bases short and J 5 bases short, with 12 bases between. The CDR3 has 14 amino acids. CDR1 and CDR2 (germline): SGHRS, YFSETQ. CDR3 DNA: TGCGCCAGCAGCTTGGAAGGAGGGGCCCACGAGCAGTACTTC. Amino acid sequence: CASSLEGGAHEQYF.

V is TRBV7-8 and J is TRBJ2-7, with a possible D match to TRBD2 (6 bases). CDR1 is SGHVS, CDR2 FQNEAQ, per germline. The CDR3 consists of 14 residues. V lost 2 bases, J lost 3 bases, and 11 bases lay in between. The CDR3 DNA sequence: TGTGCCAGCAGCTTAAGGGACTCCCACTACGAGCAGTACTTC. Its translation is CASSLRDSHYEQYF.

The chain uses TRBV28 and TRBJ1-3; 12 positions agree with TRBD1. V shed 5 bases, J shed 4 bases, and the junction held 9 bases outside the gene matches. Germline CDR1 MDHEN, CDR2 SYDVKM. The CDR3 is 17 amino acids. The CDR3 region is CASSLPAGTGGGNTIYF. For the CDR3, the DNA is TGTGCCAGCAGTCTCCCCGCCGGGACAGGGGGCGGAAACACCATATATTTT.

The chain recombines TRBV6-5 with TRBJ1-2, with D perhaps matching TRBD1 (6 bases). V gave up 6 bases and J gave up 6 bases, with 14 bases separating them. The CDR3 loop spans 13 amino acids. Germline CDR1 MNHEY, CDR2 SVGAGI. CDR3 residues: CASRGTGLDGYTF. CDR3 sequence (DNA): TGTGCCAGCAGGGGTACAGGGTTGGATGGCTACACCTTC.

The V gene is TRBV24-1, the J gene TRBJ1-4; D unresolved. This CDR3 has 17 amino acids. Trimming took off 3 bases at V and 0 bases at J, with 13 bases between the two ends. CDR1 KGHDR and CDR2 SFDVKD come from the germline V gene. The DNA of the CDR3 is TGTGCCACCAGTGATAGGCGGAACGTTGCAACTAATGAAAAACTGTTTTTT. Encoded protein: CATSDRRNVATNEKLFF.

This clone was observed a handful of times. The chain joins TRBV6-5 to TRBJ1-1; D perhaps matches TRBD1 (6 bases). Trimming shortened V by 0 bases and J by 5 bases, and 13 bases separated the two germline ends. The length of the CDR3 is 15 residues. Germline-derived CDR1 and CDR2 are MNHEY and SVGAGI. As DNA, the CDR3 is TGTGCCAGCAGTTACTCGGGGGCCCCAGGGACTGAAGCTTTCTTT. Its translation: CASSYSGAPGTEAFF.

This clone appeared once. The rearrangement joins TRBV5-1 to TRBJ2-7, with TRBD1 matching over 7 bases. The germline CDR1 and CDR2 sequences are SGHRS and YFSETQ. The CDR3 has 15 amino acids. After removal of 0 bases from V and 1 base from J, the junction contained 4 bases not matched to a gene. The CDR3 loop is CASSLGGQPSYEQYF. In DNA, the CDR3 is TGCGCCAGCAGCTTGGGGGGACAGCCGTCCTACGAGCAGTACTTC.

V usage is TRBV19 and J usage is TRBJ2-3; the D gene is possibly TRBD2 (5 bases). The V and J ends lost 7 bases and 1 base respectively, with 15 bases between them. The CDR3 consists of 15 residues. CDR1 LNHDA and CDR2 SQIVND come from the germline V gene (reference sequence). CDR3 in amino acids: CASTWTVGRTDTQYF. As DNA, the CDR3 is TGTGCCAGTACCTGGACTGTTGGGCGCACAGATACGCAGTATTTT.

V gene TRBV27 combines with J gene TRBJ2-7, with TRBD1 matching 10 bases. CDR3 length: 15 residues. Losses at the gene ends were 4 bases for V and 7 bases for J; bases not matched to a gene: 10. Germline loops: CDR1 MNHEY, CDR2 SMNVEV (reference sequence). The DNA of the CDR3 is TGTGCCAGCAGTTCCCCCCGGGACAGGGGCCTGGAGCAGTACTTC. Protein sequence: CASSSPRDRGLEQYF.

The sample holds one count of this clone. The CDR3 nucleotides are TGTGCCAGTAGTCTAACGGGGGACGCCGGGGAGCTGTTTTTT. It codes for CASSLTGDAGELFF. V is TRBV19 and J is TRBJ2-2, with TRBD2 as a possible D gene (6 bases). Trimming took 5 bases from V and 6 from J, leaving 13 bases between them. CDR3 size: 14 residues. Germline V CDR1 and CDR2: LNHDA, SQIVND (reference sequence). The variable domain in full, completed from reference TRBV19 and TRBJ2-2, reads DGGITQSPKYLFRKEGQNVTLSCEQNLNHDAMYWYRQDPGQGLRLIYYSQIVNDFQKGDIAEGYSVSREKKESFPLTVTSAQKNPTAFYLCASSLTGDAGELFFGEGSRLTVL.

The V call is TRBV12-1, the J call TRBJ2-5; the tabulated D call, TRBD1, remains unverified against the DNA. TRBV12-1 has pseudogene status. The CDR3 runs to 17 residues. The CDR3 is CASSSSGTGPLGETQYF. The DNA of the CDR3 is TGTGCCAGCAGCTCCTCCGGGACAGGGCCCCTCGGGGAGACCCAGTACTTC.

CDR3 loop: CASTGGPETQYF. CDR3 bases: TGTGCCAGCACTGGAGGCCCAGAGACCCAGTACTTC. This rearrangement joins TRBV28 to TRBJ2-5, with D maybe TRBD2 (5 bases). Germline-derived CDR1 and CDR2 are MDHEN and SYDVKM. Trimming took 7 bases from V and 4 from J, leaving 10 bases between them. The CDR3 spans 12 residues.

The chain employs TRBV9 and TRBJ2-7, with D possibly TRBD2 on 7 matching bases. In germline, CDR1 is SGDLS, CDR2 YYNGEE. V lost 0 bases and J 5 bases, leaving 24 bases between the germline ends. This CDR3 region has 18 residues. Here the CDR3 reads CASSVATSGAMGGHEQYF. The CDR3 DNA follows: TGTGCCAGCAGCGTAGCTACCTCAGGGGCTATGGGGGGGCACGAGCAGTACTTC.

The chain uses TRBV20-1 and TRBJ2-2; TRBD2 agrees at 7 bases. With V trimmed by 3 bases and J by 6 bases, 16 bases remained unmatched. The CDR3 spans 17 residues. Germline V gene lookup returns CDR1 DFQATT and CDR2 SNEGSKA (reference sequence). The CDR3 loop reads CSASGKAGRFHAGELFF. The CDR3 DNA reads as TGCAGTGCTAGTGGCAAGGCCGGGAGGTTTCACGCCGGGGAGCTGTTTTTT.